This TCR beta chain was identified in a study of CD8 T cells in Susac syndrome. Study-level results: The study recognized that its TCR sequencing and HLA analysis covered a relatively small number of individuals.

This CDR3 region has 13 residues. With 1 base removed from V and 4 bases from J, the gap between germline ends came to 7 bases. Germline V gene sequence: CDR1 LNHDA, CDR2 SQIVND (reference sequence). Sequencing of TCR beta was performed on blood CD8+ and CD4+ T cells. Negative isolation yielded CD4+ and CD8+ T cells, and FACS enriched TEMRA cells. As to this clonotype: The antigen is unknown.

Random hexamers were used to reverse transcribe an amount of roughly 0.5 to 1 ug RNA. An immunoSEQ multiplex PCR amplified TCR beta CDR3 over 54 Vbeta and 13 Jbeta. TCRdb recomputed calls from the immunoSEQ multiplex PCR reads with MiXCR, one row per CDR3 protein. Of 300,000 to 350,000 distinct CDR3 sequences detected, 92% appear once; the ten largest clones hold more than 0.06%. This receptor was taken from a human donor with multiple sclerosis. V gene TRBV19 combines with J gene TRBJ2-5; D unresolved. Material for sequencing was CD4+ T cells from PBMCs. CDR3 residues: CASSIAHSETQYF. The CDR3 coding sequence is TGTGCCAGTAGTATAGCCCATTCAGAGACCCAGTACTTC.